This T cell receptor (beta chain) was captured by sequencing in a study of human T cells and chemical hapten exposure. Overall study: Patients, largely female, had alopecia areata, totalis or universalis. Study-level points and caveats: The study found that DPC sensitization did not change TCRs above 1 in 1000 frequency.

Time point: pre-sensitization, week 0. Treatment noted: therapeutic diphenylcyclopropenone sensitization with weekly scalp DPC. Unfractionated whole blood was the source of the extracted total RNA. TCRdb passed the RACE reads through MiXCR, listing each CDR3 protein once. The sample records 350,000 to 450,000 distinct CDR3 sequences, about 5.1% being singletons. Germline V CDR1 and CDR2: SNHLY, FYNNEI. Trimming cost V 7 bases and J 4 bases, with 13 bases left between them. The CDR3 length is 13 residues. This clonotype appeared many times. Its antigen is as yet unknown. The specimen was whole blood, collected in connection with sensitization to the hapten diphenylcyclopropenone (DPC). This TCR was recovered from a woman in her forties or fifties with alopecia areata. Some clones in this sample may be carry-over from other donors' samples. This chain joins TRBV2 and TRBJ2-5; tentative D call: TRBD1 (5 bases). CDR3 in DNA: TGTGCCAGCAAATCCAGGGTTCGAGAGACCCAGTACTTC. Protein product: CASKSRVRETQYF.